This T cell receptor beta chain comes out of a study of cytomegalovirus exposure and HLA in healthy donors. Study-wide findings and caveats: Per a later analysis, fewer than 20,000 TCR beta sequences showed association with HLA alleles at 0.05 false discovery rate. One later analysis reportedly identified an Asian-associated ancestry cluster that showed fewer N-insertions than the roughly 600-donor mean. In a later analysis, several top co-occurrence clusters appeared linked to parvovirus B19, influenza, CMV and Epstein-Barr virus.

The PCR made use of 60 Vbeta and 13 Jbeta primers. Repertoires were generated with immunoSEQ multiplex PCR, while TCRdb's copy carries only in-frame clones and drops some. The sample holds hundreds of thousands of clones, more than 65% seen once. This clone came up a few times. Its antigen is as yet unknown. At the time of sampling, donors were nominally healthy, though unrecorded immune exposures were likely. Germline V gene data show CDR1 as MNHNS and CDR2 as SASEGT. CDR3 size: 15 residues. Trimming cost V 2 bases and J 3 bases; bases outside gene matches: 5. This sequence joins TRBV6-1 and TRBJ1-2, with 8 bases that match TRBD1. Sample: PBMCs. The clonotype comes from a woman younger than 45 in good health and CMV-seronegative. CDR3 sequence: CASSEIVDRDYGYTF. The CDR3 DNA is TGTGCCAGCAGTGAAATAGTGGACAGGGACTATGGCTACACCTTC.